This T cell receptor beta chain was captured by sequencing in a study of blood T cells in healthy people across ages. Study-wide findings and caveats: Donor CMV infection status was unknown, possibly confounding age-related changes in expanded clonotypes. The fall in TCR beta diversity per million T cells was roughly linear with age.

This clonotype has a count of ten or more. As yet, its antigen is unknown. Each of the donors had roughly 9.4 milliliters of peripheral blood drawn into EDTA-treated Vacutainer tubes. It was with a sample-barcoded 5' primer and a J-beta primer mix that a second PCR of roughly 6 to 11 cycles was run. Template switching added a 12-random-nucleotide identifier to every cDNA molecule. TCRdb reprocessed the 5' RACE reads via MiXCR and lists one record per CDR3 protein. The repertoire holds over 600,000 distinct CDR3 sequences, with roughly 20% as singletons. V shed 1 base and J 9 bases; nucleotides not matched to a gene: 12. CDR3 length: 17 residues. The germline V gene has CDR1 MGHRA and CDR2 YSYEKL.

Input material: blood. V is TRBV4-1 and J is TRBJ2-2; TRBD2 matches at 9 bases. This receptor was obtained from a man between 65 and 85 years old in good health. The chain's CDR3 is CASSQVVIRAGGRELFF. The CDR3 DNA follows: TGCGCCAGCAGCCAAGTAGTGATAAGAGCGGGAGGACGGGAGCTGTTTTTT.